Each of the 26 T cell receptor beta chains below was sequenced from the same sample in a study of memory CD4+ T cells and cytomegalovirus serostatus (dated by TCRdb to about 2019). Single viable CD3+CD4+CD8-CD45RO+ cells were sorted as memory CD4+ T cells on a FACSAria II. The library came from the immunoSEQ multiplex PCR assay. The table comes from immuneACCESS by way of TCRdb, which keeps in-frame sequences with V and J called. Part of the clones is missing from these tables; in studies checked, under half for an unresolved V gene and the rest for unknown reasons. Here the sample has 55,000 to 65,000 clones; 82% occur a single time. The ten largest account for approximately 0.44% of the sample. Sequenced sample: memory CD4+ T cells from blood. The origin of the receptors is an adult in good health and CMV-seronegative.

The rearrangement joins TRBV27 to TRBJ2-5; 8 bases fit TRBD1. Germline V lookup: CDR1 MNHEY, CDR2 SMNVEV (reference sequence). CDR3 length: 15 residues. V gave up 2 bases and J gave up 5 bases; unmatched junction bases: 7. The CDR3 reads CASSLKQGVSETQYF. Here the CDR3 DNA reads TGTGCCAGCAGTTTAAAACAGGGGGTATCGGAGACCCAGTACTTC.

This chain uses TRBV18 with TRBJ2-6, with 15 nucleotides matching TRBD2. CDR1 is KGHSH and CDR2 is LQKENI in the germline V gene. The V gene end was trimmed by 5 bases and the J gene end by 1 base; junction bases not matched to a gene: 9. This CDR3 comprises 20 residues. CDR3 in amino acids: CASSRTGLAGGPSGANVLTF. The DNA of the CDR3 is TGTGCCAGCTCAAGGACCGGACTAGCGGGGGGGCCTTCTGGGGCCAACGTCCTGACTTTC.

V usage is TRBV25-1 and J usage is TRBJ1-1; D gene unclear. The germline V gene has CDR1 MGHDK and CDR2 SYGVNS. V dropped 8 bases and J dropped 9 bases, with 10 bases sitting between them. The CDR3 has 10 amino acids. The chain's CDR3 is CASPERKAFF. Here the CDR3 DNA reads TGTGCCAGCCCGGAAAGGAAAGCTTTCTTT. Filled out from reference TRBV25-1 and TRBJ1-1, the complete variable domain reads EADIYQTPRYLVIGTGKKITLECSQTMGHDKMYWYQQDPGMELHLIHYSYGVNSTEKGDLSSESTVSRIRTEHFPLTLESARPSHTSQYLCASPERKAFFGQGTRLTVV.

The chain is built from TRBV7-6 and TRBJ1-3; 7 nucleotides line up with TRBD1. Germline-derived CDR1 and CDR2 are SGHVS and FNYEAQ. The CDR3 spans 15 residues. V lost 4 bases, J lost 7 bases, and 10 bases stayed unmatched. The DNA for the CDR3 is TGTGCCAGCAGCTCGCCCTGGGCAGGGGGTAACACCATATATTTT. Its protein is CASSSPWAGGNTIYF. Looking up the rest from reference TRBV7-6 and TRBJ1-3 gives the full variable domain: GAGVSQSPRYKVTKRGQDVALRCDPISGHVSLYWYRQALGQGPEFLTYFNYEAQQDKSGLPNDRFSAERPEGSISTLTIQRTEQRDSAMYRCASSSPWAGGNTIYFGEGSWLTVV.

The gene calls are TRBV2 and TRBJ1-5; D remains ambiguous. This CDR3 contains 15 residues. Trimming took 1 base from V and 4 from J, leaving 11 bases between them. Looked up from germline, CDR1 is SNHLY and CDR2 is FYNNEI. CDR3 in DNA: TGTGCCAGCAGTGAAGGGGCGTTTCGGAATCAGCCCCAGCATTTT. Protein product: CASSEGAFRNQPQHF. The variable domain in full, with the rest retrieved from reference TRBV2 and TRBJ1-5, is EPEVTQTPSHQVTQMGQEVILRCVPISNHLYFYWYRQILGQKVEFLVSFYNNEISEKSEIFDDQFSVERPDGSNFTLKIRSTKLEDSAMYFCASSEGAFRNQPQHFGDGTRLSIL.

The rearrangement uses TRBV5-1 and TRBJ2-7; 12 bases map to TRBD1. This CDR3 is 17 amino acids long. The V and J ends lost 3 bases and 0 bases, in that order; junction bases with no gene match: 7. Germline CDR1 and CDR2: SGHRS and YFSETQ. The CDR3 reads CASSSSGTGGSSYEQYF. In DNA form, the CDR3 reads TGCGCCAGCAGCTCCTCCGGGACAGGGGGCTCCTCCTACGAGCAGTACTTC.

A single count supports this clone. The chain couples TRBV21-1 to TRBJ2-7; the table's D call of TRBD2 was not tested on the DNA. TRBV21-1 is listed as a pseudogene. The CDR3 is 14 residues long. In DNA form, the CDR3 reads TGTGCCAGCAGCAAATTAACGAAGCGCCTGGAGCAGTACTTC. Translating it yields CASSKLTKRLEQYF.

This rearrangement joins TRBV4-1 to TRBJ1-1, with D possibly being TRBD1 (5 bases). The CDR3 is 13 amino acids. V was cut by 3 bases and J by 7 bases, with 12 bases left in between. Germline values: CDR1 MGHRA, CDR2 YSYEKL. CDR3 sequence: CASSHLFQGEAFF. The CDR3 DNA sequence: TGCGCCAGCAGCCACTTATTCCAGGGTGAAGCTTTCTTT.

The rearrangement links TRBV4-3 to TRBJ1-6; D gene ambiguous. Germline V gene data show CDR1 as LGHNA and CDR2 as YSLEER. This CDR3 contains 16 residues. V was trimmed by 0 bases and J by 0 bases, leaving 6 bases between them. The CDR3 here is CASSQDRSSYNSPLHF. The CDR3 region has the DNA TGCGCCAGCAGCCAAGACAGGAGCTCCTATAATTCACCCCTCCACTTT.

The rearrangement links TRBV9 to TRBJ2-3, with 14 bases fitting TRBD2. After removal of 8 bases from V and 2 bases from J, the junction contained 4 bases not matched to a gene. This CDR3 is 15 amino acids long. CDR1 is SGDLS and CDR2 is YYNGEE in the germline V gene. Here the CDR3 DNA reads TGTGCCAGTTCGGGACTAGCGGGGGACACAGATACGCAGTATTTT. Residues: CASSGLAGDTDTQYF. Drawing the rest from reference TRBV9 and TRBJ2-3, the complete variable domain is DSGVTQTPKHLITATGQRVTLRCSPRSGDLSVYWYQQSLDQGLQFLIQYYNGEERAKGNILERFSAQQFPDLHSELNLSSLELGDSALYFCASSGLAGDTDTQYFGPGTRLTVL.

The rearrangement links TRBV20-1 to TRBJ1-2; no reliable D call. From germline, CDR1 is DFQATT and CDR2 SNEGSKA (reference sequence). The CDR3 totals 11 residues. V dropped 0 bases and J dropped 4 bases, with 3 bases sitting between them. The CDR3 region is CSAREVYGYTF. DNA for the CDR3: TGCAGTGCTAGAGAAGTCTATGGCTACACCTTC.

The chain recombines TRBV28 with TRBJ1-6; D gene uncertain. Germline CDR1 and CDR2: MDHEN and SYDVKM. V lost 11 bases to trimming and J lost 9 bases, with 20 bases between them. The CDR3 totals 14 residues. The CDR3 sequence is CAGRGSGGSSPLHF. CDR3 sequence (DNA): TGTGCCGGCCGTGGGTCAGGAGGCAGTTCACCCCTCCACTTT. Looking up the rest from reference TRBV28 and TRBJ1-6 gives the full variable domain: DVKVTQSSRYLVKRTGEKVFLECVQDMDHENMFWYRQDPGLGLRLIYFSYDVKMKEKGDIPEGYSVSREKKERFSLILESASTNQTSMYLCAGRGSGGSSPLHFGNGTRLTVT.

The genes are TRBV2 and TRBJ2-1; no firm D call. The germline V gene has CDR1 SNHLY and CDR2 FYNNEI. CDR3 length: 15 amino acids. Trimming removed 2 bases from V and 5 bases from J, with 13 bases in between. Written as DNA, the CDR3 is TGTGCCAGCAGTGAACGACGGAGAGTCGACAATGAGCAGTTCTTC. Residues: CASSERRRVDNEQFF.

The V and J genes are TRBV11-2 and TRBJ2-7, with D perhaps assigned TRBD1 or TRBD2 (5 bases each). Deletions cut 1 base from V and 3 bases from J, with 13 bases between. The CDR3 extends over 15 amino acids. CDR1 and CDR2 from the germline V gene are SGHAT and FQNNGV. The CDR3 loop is CASSLGGMRGYEQYF. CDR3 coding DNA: TGTGCCAGCAGCTTAGGAGGGATGAGGGGCTACGAGCAGTACTTC.

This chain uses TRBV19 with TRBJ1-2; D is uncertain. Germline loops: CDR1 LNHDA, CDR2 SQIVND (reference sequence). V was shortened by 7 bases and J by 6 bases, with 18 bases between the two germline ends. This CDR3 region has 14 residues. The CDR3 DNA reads TGTGCCAGTACCCCTTTCGAGGGCTTCAATGGCTACACCTTC. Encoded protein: CASTPFEGFNGYTF.

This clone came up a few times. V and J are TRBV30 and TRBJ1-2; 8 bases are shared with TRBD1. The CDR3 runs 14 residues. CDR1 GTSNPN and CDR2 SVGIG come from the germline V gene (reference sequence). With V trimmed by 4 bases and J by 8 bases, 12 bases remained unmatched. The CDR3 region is CAWTPMTGAGGYTF. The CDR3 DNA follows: TGTGCCTGGACCCCCATGACAGGGGCCGGCGGCTACACCTTC. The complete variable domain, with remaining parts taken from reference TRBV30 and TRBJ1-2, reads SQTIHQWPATLVQPVGSPLSLECTVEGTSNPNLYWYRQAAGRGLQLLFYSVGIGQISSEVPQNLSASRPQDRQFILSSKKLLLSDSGFYLCAWTPMTGAGGYTFGSGTRLTVV.

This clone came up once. Written as DNA, the CDR3 is TGTGCCATCAGTGGACAGGGGGTTGGTGAAGCTTTCTTT. Its protein product is CAISGQGVGEAFF. The chain carries TRBV10-3 and TRBJ1-1, with 9 bases matching TRBD1. The CDR3 sequence is 13 residues long. Germline values: CDR1 ENHRY, CDR2 SYGVKD. Trimming took 4 bases from V and 7 from J; bases not matched to a gene: 4.

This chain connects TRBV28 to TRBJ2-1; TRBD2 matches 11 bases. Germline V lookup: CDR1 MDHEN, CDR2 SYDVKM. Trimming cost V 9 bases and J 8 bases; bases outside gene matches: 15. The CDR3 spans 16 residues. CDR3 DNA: TGTGCCAGTTTTAGCGGGGGGGCCGGTGAGGTCTATGAGCAGTTCTTC. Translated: CASFSGGAGEVYEQFF.

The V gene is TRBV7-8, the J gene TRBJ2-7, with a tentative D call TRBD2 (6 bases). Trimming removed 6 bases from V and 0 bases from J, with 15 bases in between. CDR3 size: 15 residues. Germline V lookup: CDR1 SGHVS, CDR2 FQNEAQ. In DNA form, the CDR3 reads TGTGCCAGCAGTTCCTCCATCGGGAGCTCCTACGAGCAGTACTTC. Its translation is CASSSSIGSSYEQYF.

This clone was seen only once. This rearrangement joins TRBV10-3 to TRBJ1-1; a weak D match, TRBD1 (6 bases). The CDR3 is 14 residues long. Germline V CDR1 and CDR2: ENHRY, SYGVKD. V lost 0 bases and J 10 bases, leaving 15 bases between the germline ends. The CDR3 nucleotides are TGTGCCATCAGTGAGTCGGGAGGGGGAGCGGGAGCTTTCTTT. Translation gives CAISESGGGAGAFF.

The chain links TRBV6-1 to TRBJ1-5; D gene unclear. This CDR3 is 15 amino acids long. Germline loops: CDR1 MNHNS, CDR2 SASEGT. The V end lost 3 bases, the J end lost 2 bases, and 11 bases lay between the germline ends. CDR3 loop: CASSDGLFGNQPQHF. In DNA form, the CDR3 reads TGTGCCAGCAGTGATGGGCTCTTTGGCAATCAGCCCCAGCATTTT.

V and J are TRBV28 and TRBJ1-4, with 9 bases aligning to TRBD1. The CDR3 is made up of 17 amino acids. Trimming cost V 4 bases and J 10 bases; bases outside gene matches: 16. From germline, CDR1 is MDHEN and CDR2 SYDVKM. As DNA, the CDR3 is TGTGCCAGCAGTTCCTTTCCGGGACAGGGAGGGGGTGGAAAACTGTTTTTT. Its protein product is CASSSFPGQGGGGKLFF. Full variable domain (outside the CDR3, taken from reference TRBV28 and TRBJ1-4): DVKVTQSSRYLVKRTGEKVFLECVQDMDHENMFWYRQDPGLGLRLIYFSYDVKMKEKGDIPEGYSVSREKKERFSLILESASTNQTSMYLCASSSFPGQGGGGKLFFGSGTQLSVL.

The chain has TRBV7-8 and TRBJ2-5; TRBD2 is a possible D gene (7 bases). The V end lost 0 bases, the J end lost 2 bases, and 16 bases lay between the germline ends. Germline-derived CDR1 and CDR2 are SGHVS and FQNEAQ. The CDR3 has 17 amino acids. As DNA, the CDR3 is TGTGCCAGCAGCTTAGCAGGGGGGGCGCCGCCGCAAGAGACCCAGTACTTC. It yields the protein CASSLAGGAPPQETQYF.

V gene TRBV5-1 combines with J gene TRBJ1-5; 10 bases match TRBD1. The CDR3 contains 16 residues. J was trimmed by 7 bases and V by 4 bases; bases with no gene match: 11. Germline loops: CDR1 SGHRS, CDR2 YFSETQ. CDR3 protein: CASSPGDRGGRQPQHF. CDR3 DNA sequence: TGCGCCAGCAGCCCCGGGGACAGGGGCGGTAGACAGCCCCAGCATTTT.

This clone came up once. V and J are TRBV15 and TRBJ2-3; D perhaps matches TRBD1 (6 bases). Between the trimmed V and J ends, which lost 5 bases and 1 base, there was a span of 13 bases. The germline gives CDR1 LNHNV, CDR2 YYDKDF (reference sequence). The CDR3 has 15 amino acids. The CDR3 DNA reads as TGTGCCACCAGCTCGGGACAACTAGGCACAGATACGCAGTATTTT. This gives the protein CATSSGQLGTDTQYF.

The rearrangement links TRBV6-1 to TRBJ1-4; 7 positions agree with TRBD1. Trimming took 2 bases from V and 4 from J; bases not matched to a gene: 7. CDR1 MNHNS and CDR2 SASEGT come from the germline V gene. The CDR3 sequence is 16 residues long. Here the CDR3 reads CASSERPGQLNEKLFF. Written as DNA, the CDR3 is TGTGCCAGCAGTGAACGCCCGGGACAGCTTAATGAAAAACTGTTTTTT.